This T cell receptor (beta chain) is from a study of blood T cell repertoires in COVID-19. The CDR3 consists of 14 residues. Germline values: CDR1 LGHDT, CDR2 YNNKEL (reference sequence). V was shortened by 6 bases and J by 7 bases, with 18 bases between the two germline ends. TCRdb keeps only in-frame clones here, not all; method: immunoSEQ multiplex PCR. This table holds over 450,000 clones, approximately 89% found once. Material: peripheral blood. The V call is TRBV3-1 (or the pseudogene TRBV3-2), the J call TRBJ1-1; D might be TRBD1 (5 bases). The sequence was obtained from a man between 18 and 29 years old with COVID-19, enrolled during active disease. CDR3 in amino acids: CASRASYRDFEAFF. The CDR3 bases are TGTGCCAGCAGGGCATCGTACCGGGACTTTGAAGCTTTCTTT.